A selection of T cell receptor beta chains follows, all from one sample in a study of neurological immune-mediated disorders. One entry per CDR3 protein, called by TCRdb with MiXCR from the 5' RACE reads. Among some 37,000 distinct CDR3 sequences, about 4.8% were seen once, and the ten largest hold 8.5% to 10%. What was sequenced was CD4+ T cells from blood. The receptors stem from a man aged 18 to 35 in good health. CDR3s include the opening cysteine and the closing phenylalanine or tryptophan. The D gene is left open where the match is weak. The size entry is marked missing in some rows and otherwise reads once, few, many or a size class.

TRBJ2-7 - many TRBV5-1 TGCGCCAGCAGCCCCGTGGGAGCGAACAAGGCCTACGAGCAGTACTTC CASSPVGANKAYEQYF
TRBJ1-2 - many TRBV20-1 TGCAGTGCTAGCGCCCCAGTATACTATGGCTACACCTTC CSASAPVYYGYTF
TRBJ2-1 - medium-sized TRBV10-3 TGTGCCATCAGAGGAGTGGAGGGGGCGAGCTCCTACAATGAGCAGTTCTTC CAIRGVEGASSYNEQFF
TRBJ2-1 TRBD1 many TRBV4-1 TGCGCCAGCAGCCGGCTTCCCCCGACAGGGGTCTACAATGAGCAGTTCTTC CASSRLPPTGVYNEQFF
TRBJ2-7 - many TRBV5-1 TGCGCCAGCAGCTTGAATTTTGCAGGGCTGCCACCCTACGAGCAGTACTTC CASSLNFAGLPPYEQYF
TRBJ2-7 - many TRBV3-1 TGTGCCAGCAGACTACAGGGTTCCTACGAGCAGTACTTC CASRLQGSYEQYF
TRBJ1-4 - many TRBV20-1 TGCAGTGCTAGAATGGGGTTGTACCTTGCAACTAATGAAAAACTGTTTTTT CSARMGLYLATNEKLFF
TRBJ2-5 - many TRBV2 TGTGCCAGCAGTGTGGGGGAGACCCAGTACTTC CASSVGETQYF
TRBJ1-1 - many TRBV7-2 TGTGCCAGCAGCTTAGTGGTGAACACTGAAGCTTTCTTT CASSLVVNTEAFF
TRBJ2-1 - - TRBV10-3 TGTGCCATCAGGGCTAGGGACTCCTACAATGAGCAGTTCTTC CAIRARDSYNEQFF